What follows are 26 T cell receptor beta chains derived from one specimen sequenced in a study of shared clonotypes between healthy human individuals. CD45RO-negative, CCR7-selected cells formed the naive CD8 fraction, which excluded terminally differentiated effector memory CD45RA+ cells. Here immunoSEQ multiplex PCR was the method, and the copy in TCRdb shows in-frame clones only, minus some. This table has under 700,000 clones, roughly 95% appearing once. Sequencing was performed on naive CD8+ T cells sorted from blood. These receptors all come from a woman between 25 and 40 years old in good health.

The chain recombines TRBV11-2 with TRBJ2-1; the D is unclear. Germline-derived CDR1 and CDR2 are SGHAT and FQNNGV. The CDR3 is 15 residues long. The V end was cut by 1 base, the J end by 5 bases, with 12 bases between. This CDR3 is CASSLAYGEDNEQFF. The CDR3 nucleotides read TGTGCCAGCAGCTTAGCTTATGGGGAAGACAATGAGCAGTTCTTC. Combining the CDR3 with reference TRBV11-2 and TRBJ2-1 gives the whole variable domain EAGVAQSPRYKIIEKRQSVAFWCNPISGHATLYWYQQILGQGPKLLIQFQNNGVVDDSQLPKDRFSAERLKGVDSTLKIQPAKLEDSAVYLCASSLAYGEDNEQFFGPGTRLTVL.

V gene TRBV9 combines with J gene TRBJ2-7; D unresolved. V gave up 0 bases and J gave up 4 bases, with 11 bases separating them. This CDR3 is 14 amino acids long. Germline lookup yields CDR1 SGDLS and CDR2 YYNGEE. This chain's CDR3 is CASSVGFAFYEQYF. The CDR3 DNA sequence: TGTGCCAGCAGCGTAGGCTTCGCGTTTTACGAGCAGTACTTC.

The chain is built from TRBV19 and TRBJ2-1, with TRBD2 identical over 7 bases. Germline loops: CDR1 LNHDA, CDR2 SQIVND (reference sequence). The CDR3 is made up of 12 amino acids. V shed 7 bases, J shed 8 bases, and the junction held 5 bases outside the gene matches. CDR3 coding DNA: TGTGCCAGTACTAGCGGACTTCATGAGCAGTTCTTC. Amino acid sequence: CASTSGLHEQFF. Based on the CDR3 plus reference TRBV19 and TRBJ2-1, the full variable domain is DGGITQSPKYLFRKEGQNVTLSCEQNLNHDAMYWYRQDPGQGLRLIYYSQIVNDFQKGDIAEGYSVSREKKESFPLTVTSAQKNPTAFYLCASTSGLHEQFFGPGTRLTVL.

This chain uses TRBV28 with TRBJ2-5; 7 positions agree with TRBD1. The CDR3 consists of 14 residues. Looked up from germline, CDR1 is MDHEN and CDR2 is SYDVKM. Trimming took 3 bases from V and 4 from J; bases not matched to a gene: 5. In DNA form, the CDR3 reads TGTGCCAGCAGTTTCAAGGGGGCACTAGAGACCCAGTACTTC. Translation: CASSFKGALETQYF.

The chain recombines TRBV9 with TRBJ2-5; 8 nucleotides match TRBD2. The CDR3 consists of 14 residues. CDR1 SGDLS and CDR2 YYNGEE come from the germline V gene. V dropped 3 bases and J dropped 5; count of bases not matched to a gene: 6. The CDR3 sequence is CASSGTGGLETQYF. CDR3 DNA: TGTGCCAGCAGCGGAACGGGAGGGTTGGAGACCCAGTACTTC.

The DNA for the CDR3 is TGTGCCACCAGCAGCTTCATGAACACTGAAGCTTTCTTT. Encoded protein: CATSSFMNTEAFF. The chain couples TRBV15 to TRBJ1-1; the D is unclear. Between the trimmed V and J ends, which lost 3 bases and 0 bases, there was a span of 5 bases. The germline CDR1 and CDR2 sequences are LNHNV and YYDKDF (reference sequence). The CDR3 is 13 amino acids.

The chain has TRBV29-1 and TRBJ2-5; perhaps TRBD2 as D (5 bases). The J call may be incorrect, as the DNA end agrees better with TRBJ2-7. Germline CDR1 SQVTM, CDR2 ANQGSEA. The CDR3 runs 12 residues. CDR3 loop: CSVEGENYEQYF. In DNA form, the CDR3 reads TGCAGCGTTGAGGGAGAAAACTACGAGCAGTACTTC.

This clone was counted once. The chain is built from TRBV7-9 and TRBJ2-7; D not certain. This CDR3 comprises 12 residues. The germline V gene has CDR1 SEHNR and CDR2 FQNEAQ (reference sequence). The V end lost 7 bases, the J end lost 3 bases, and 10 bases lay between the germline ends. Here the CDR3 reads CASTLESYEQYF. The CDR3 DNA sequence: TGTGCCAGCACCCTCGAAAGCTACGAGCAGTACTTC.

The chain is built from TRBV10-2 and TRBJ2-1; no reliable D call. The V end was cut by 7 bases, the J end by 1 base, with 8 bases between. CDR3 length: 13 amino acids. Germline V gives CDR1 WSHSY, CDR2 SAAADI. The CDR3 here is CASTTQSYNEQFF. The CDR3 DNA reads TGCGCCAGCACAACCCAGTCCTACAATGAGCAGTTCTTC.

The chain uses TRBV27 and TRBJ1-5, with 9 positions matching TRBD1. The CDR3 loop spans 14 amino acids. Germline CDR1 and CDR2: MNHEY and SMNVEV (reference sequence). V dropped 7 bases and J dropped 5; count of bases not matched to a gene: 6. The CDR3 sequence: CASKNRGHHQPQHF. The CDR3 region has the DNA TGTGCCAGCAAAAACAGGGGGCATCATCAGCCCCAGCATTTT.

The rearrangement joins TRBV7-9 to TRBJ2-7; tentatively, D is TRBD1 (5 bases). The germline gives CDR1 SEHNR, CDR2 FQNEAQ (reference sequence). Trimming took 1 base from V and 2 from J, leaving 12 bases between them. The CDR3 has 15 amino acids. CDR3 bases: TGTGCCAGCAGCTTAGACCAGGGCACCGCCTACGAGCAGTACTTC. Protein product: CASSLDQGTAYEQYF.

The chain has TRBV27 and TRBJ1-1, with D possibly TRBD1 on 6 matching bases. The germline gives CDR1 MNHEY, CDR2 SMNVEV (reference sequence). V was cut by 6 bases and J by 4 bases, with 15 bases left in between. This CDR3 spans 14 amino acids. The CDR3 sequence: CASRSQGTVTEAFF. Here the CDR3 DNA reads TGTGCCAGCAGGTCACAGGGTACTGTCACTGAAGCTTTCTTT.

This chain links TRBV5-5 with TRBJ2-7; 9 bases map to TRBD1. V lost 4 bases and J lost 6; bases outside the gene matches: 5. Germline lookup yields CDR1 SGHKS and CDR2 YYEKEE (reference sequence). The CDR3 is made up of 13 amino acids. The CDR3 bases are TGTGCCAGCAGCCCAGGGACAGGGTTCGAGCAGTACTTC. This encodes CASSPGTGFEQYF.

This chain joins TRBV25-1 and TRBJ1-1; the D gene is possibly TRBD1 (5 bases). Trimming took 2 bases from V and 1 from J, leaving 8 bases between them. Germline loops: CDR1 MGHDK, CDR2 SYGVNS. This CDR3 region has 14 residues. Here the CDR3 DNA reads TGTGCCAGCAGTGAAGCAGGGAGGAACACTGAAGCTTTCTTT. Encoded protein: CASSEAGRNTEAFF.

The chain joins TRBV9 to TRBJ1-2, with D perhaps matching TRBD1 (6 bases). CDR3 size: 15 residues. Germline V gene data show CDR1 as SGDLS and CDR2 as YYNGEE. V dropped 0 bases and J dropped 6 bases, with 15 bases sitting between them. In DNA, the CDR3 is TGTGCCAGCAGCGTAGGGCCAGAGGGGGGAAATGGCTACACCTTC. Protein: CASSVGPEGGNGYTF.

The chain has TRBV27 and TRBJ2-7; no firm D call. Trimming removed 2 bases from V and 2 bases from J, with 10 bases in between. In germline, CDR1 is MNHEY, CDR2 SMNVEV (reference sequence). The CDR3 runs 14 residues. In DNA, the CDR3 is TGTGCCAGCAGTTTAACTTCGAGTCCCTACGAGCAGTACTTC. This codes for CASSLTSSPYEQYF.

CDR3 coding DNA: TGTGCCAGCAGCCTGGACTCTCAAGAGACCCAGTACTTC. Protein: CASSLDSQETQYF. The genes are TRBV5-4 and TRBJ2-5; D might be TRBD2 (5 bases). The germline CDR1 and CDR2 sequences are SGHNT and YYREEE (reference sequence). The CDR3 extends over 13 amino acids. The V and J ends lost 4 bases and 2 bases respectively, with 9 bases between them.

The chain is built from TRBV4-2 and TRBJ2-3; either TRBD1 or TRBD2 may supply D (5 bases each). V lost 1 base to trimming and J lost 1 base, with 18 bases between them. CDR3 length: 18 amino acids. CDR1 and CDR2 from the germline V gene are LGHNA and YNFKEQ. The chain's CDR3 is CASSQGLMGPQGTDTQYF. CDR3 coding DNA: TGTGCCAGCAGCCAAGGCCTCATGGGACCCCAGGGCACAGATACGCAGTATTTT.

This clone was detected only once. The chain links TRBV9 to TRBJ1-1; D gene ambiguous. The length of the CDR3 is 11 residues. Trimming stripped 3 bases from V and 6 bases from J, with 6 bases between. Germline assignment: CDR1 SGDLS and CDR2 YYNGEE. DNA of the CDR3: TGTGCCAGCAGCGGGTACGCTGAAGCTTTCTTT. This sequence encodes CASSGYAEAFF. The full variable domain, rest sourced from reference TRBV9 and TRBJ1-1, is DSGVTQTPKHLITATGQRVTLRCSPRSGDLSVYWYQQSLDQGLQFLIQYYNGEERAKGNILERFSAQQFPDLHSELNLSSLELGDSALYFCASSGYAEAFFGQGTRLTVV.

Of note for this clone: Other DNA variants within this sample encode the same CDR3. The genes are TRBV28 and TRBJ2-5, with 8 positions matching TRBD1. The end of the DNA fits TRBJ2-7 better, so the J call may be wrong. CDR3 length: 13 residues. Germline V gene data show CDR1 as MDHEN and CDR2 as SYDVKM. Here the CDR3 reads CASSFDRGYEQYF. Written as DNA, the CDR3 is TGTGCCAGCAGTTTTGACAGGGGCTACGAGCAGTACTTC.

V usage is TRBV9 and J usage is TRBJ1-1; a weak D match, TRBD1 (5 bases). Germline V gene lookup returns CDR1 SGDLS and CDR2 YYNGEE. Trimming took off 1 base at V and 1 base at J, with 11 bases between the two ends. This CDR3 region has 15 residues. CDR3 amino acids: CASSVSTGKNTEAFF. In DNA, the CDR3 is TGTGCCAGCAGCGTATCTACAGGAAAGAACACTGAAGCTTTCTTT. The variable domain in full, with the rest retrieved from reference TRBV9 and TRBJ1-1, is DSGVTQTPKHLITATGQRVTLRCSPRSGDLSVYWYQQSLDQGLQFLIQYYNGEERAKGNILERFSAQQFPDLHSELNLSSLELGDSALYFCASSVSTGKNTEAFFGQGTRLTVV.

The J gene is TRBJ2-7, the V gene TRBV5-1; D might be TRBD2 (5 bases). V shed 3 bases and J shed 3 bases, with 10 bases lying between them. Per the germline V gene, CDR1 is SGHRS and CDR2 is YFSETQ. The length of the CDR3 is 13 residues. Written as DNA, the CDR3 is TGCGCCAGCAGCTCGGAGGCGGGCTACGAGCAGTACTTC. Protein sequence: CASSSEAGYEQYF.

The chain combines TRBV11-2 with TRBJ2-7; a possible D gene is TRBD2 (5 bases). Trimming removed 0 bases at V and 0 bases at J, with 6 bases between. This CDR3 region has 14 residues. Germline V gives CDR1 SGHAT, CDR2 FQNNGV. The CDR3: CASSLEAGSYEQYF. DNA of the CDR3: TGTGCCAGCAGCTTAGAGGCGGGCTCCTACGAGCAGTACTTC. The entire variable domain, with the rest obtained from reference TRBV11-2 and TRBJ2-7, is as follows: EAGVAQSPRYKIIEKRQSVAFWCNPISGHATLYWYQQILGQGPKLLIQFQNNGVVDDSQLPKDRFSAERLKGVDSTLKIQPAKLEDSAVYLCASSLEAGSYEQYFGPGTRLTVT.

The gene calls are TRBV29-1 and TRBJ2-5, with D perhaps matching TRBD2 (5 bases). This CDR3 is 13 amino acids long. CDR1 and CDR2 from the germline V gene are SQVTM and ANQGSEA. V was clipped by 3 bases and J by 5 bases, with 13 bases between them. The CDR3 reads CSVDGAAGETQYF. CDR3 bases: TGCAGCGTTGATGGAGCGGCTGGGGAGACCCAGTACTTC.

The chain employs TRBV10-2 and TRBJ1-2, with a weak D call TRBD1 (5 bases). Germline V lookup: CDR1 WSHSY, CDR2 SAAADI. The CDR3 runs to 15 residues. Trimming cost V 5 bases and J 0 bases, with 13 bases left between them. CDR3 region: CASSSEGTANYGYTF. The CDR3 DNA follows: TGCGCCAGCAGTTCGGAAGGGACGGCTAACTATGGCTACACCTTC.

This clone has only one observation. The chain joins TRBV4-1 to TRBJ1-5, with D unresolved. The V gene lost 1 base and the J gene lost 8 bases, with 6 bases spanning the gap. Germline V gene sequence: CDR1 MGHRA, CDR2 YSYEKL. This CDR3 region has 12 residues. The CDR3 reads CASSQGSKPQHF. The CDR3 DNA sequence: TGCGCCAGCAGCCAAGGTTCTAAGCCCCAGCATTTT.